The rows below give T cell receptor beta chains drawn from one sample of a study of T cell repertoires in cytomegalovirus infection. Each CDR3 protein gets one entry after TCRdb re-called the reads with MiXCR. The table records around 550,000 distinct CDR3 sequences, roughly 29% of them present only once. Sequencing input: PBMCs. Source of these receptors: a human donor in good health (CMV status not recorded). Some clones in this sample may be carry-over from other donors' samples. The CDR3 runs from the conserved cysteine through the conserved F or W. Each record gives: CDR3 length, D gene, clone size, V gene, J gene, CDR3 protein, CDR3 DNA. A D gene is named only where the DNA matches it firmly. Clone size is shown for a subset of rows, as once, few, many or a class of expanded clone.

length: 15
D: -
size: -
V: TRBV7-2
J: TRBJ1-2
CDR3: CASSSHPGDVYGYTF
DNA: TGTGCCAGCAGCTCCCACCCAGGAGACGTCTATGGCTACACCTTC

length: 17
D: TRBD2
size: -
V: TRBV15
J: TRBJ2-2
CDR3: CATSRDYRTSGNGELFF
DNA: TGTGCCACCAGCAGAGATTACCGGACTAGCGGGAACGGGGAGCTGTTTTTT

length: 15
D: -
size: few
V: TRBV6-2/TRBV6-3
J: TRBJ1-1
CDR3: CASRPAKSGVTEAFF
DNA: TGTGCCAGCAGACCCGCCAAATCAGGGGTCACTGAAGCTTTCTTT

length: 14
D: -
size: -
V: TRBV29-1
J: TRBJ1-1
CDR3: CSVDGGRGWTEAFF
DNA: TGCAGCGTCGATGGGGGCAGGGGATGGACTGAAGCTTTCTTT

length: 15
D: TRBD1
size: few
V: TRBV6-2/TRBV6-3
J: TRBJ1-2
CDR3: CATITPGTGGYGYTF
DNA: TGTGCCACCATAACCCCCGGGACAGGCGGCTATGGCTACACCTTC

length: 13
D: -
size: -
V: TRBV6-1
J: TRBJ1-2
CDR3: CASSWPGAYGYTF
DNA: TGTGCCAGCAGCTGGCCAGGTGCCTATGGCTACACCTTC

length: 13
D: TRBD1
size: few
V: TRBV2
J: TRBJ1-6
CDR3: CASGTGGDSPLHF
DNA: TGTGCCAGTGGGACAGGGGGCGATTCACCCCTCCACTTT

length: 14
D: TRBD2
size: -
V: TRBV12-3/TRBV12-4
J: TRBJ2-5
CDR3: CASSPLAVEETQYF
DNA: TGTGCCAGCAGTCCACTAGCGGTCGAAGAGACCCAGTACTTC

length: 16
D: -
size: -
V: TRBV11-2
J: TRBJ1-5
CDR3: CASSFPGRHSNQPQHF
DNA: TGTGCCAGCAGCTTCCCCGGACGGCATAGCAATCAGCCCCAGCATTTT

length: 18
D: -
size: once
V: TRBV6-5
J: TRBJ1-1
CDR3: CASSYSVGIQGPIDEAFF
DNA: TGTGCCAGCAGTTACTCCGTGGGTATCCAGGGTCCCATTGATGAAGCTTTCTTT

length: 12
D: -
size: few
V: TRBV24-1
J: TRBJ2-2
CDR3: CATSVNTGELFF
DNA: TGTGCCACCAGTGTCAACACCGGGGAGCTGTTTTTT

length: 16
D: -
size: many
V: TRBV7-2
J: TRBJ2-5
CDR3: CASSAPWAGEEETQYF
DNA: TGTGCCAGCAGCGCGCCGTGGGCGGGTGAGGAAGAGACCCAGTACTTC

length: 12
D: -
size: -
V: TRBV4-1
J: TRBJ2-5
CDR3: CASSQVSRTQYF
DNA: TGCGCCAGCAGCCAAGTTTCTAGGACCCAGTACTTC

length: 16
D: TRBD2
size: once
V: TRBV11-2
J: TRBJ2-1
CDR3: CASTDGGRGWGNEQFF
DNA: TGTGCCAGCACCGACGGTGGGAGGGGATGGGGTAATGAGCAGTTCTTC

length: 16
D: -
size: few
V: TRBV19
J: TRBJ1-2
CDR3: CASSSGTWGRYYGYTF
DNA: TGTGCCAGTAGTAGCGGAACTTGGGGACGATACTATGGCTACACCTTC

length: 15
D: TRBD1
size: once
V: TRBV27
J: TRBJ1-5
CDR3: CASKPGQGAVQPQHF
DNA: TGTGCCAGCAAACCGGGACAGGGGGCGGTTCAGCCCCAGCATTTT

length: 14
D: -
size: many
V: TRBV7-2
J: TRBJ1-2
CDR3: CASSSYGRAYGYTF
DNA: TGTGCCAGCAGCTCCTACGGCCGGGCCTATGGCTACACCTTC

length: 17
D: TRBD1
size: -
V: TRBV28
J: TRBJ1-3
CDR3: CASLWGTGDLSGNTIYF
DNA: TGTGCCAGCCTTTGGGGGACAGGGGATCTCTCTGGAAACACCATATATTTT

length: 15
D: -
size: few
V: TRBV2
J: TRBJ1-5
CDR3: CASRWGLESNQPQHF
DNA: TGTGCCAGCAGATGGGGCCTCGAGAGCAATCAGCCCCAGCATTTT

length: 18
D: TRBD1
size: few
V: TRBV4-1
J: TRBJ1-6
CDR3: CASSHPTGGFTYNSPLHF
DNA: TGCGCCAGCAGCCATCCGACAGGGGGCTTCACCTATAATTCACCCCTCCACTTT

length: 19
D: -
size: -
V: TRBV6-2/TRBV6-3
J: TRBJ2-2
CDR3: CASSYDAQWTGGGAGELFF
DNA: TGTGCCAGCAGTTATGATGCCCAGTGGACAGGAGGGGGTGCCGGGGAGCTGTTTTTT

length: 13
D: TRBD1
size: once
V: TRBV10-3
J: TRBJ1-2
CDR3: CAISGDRAYGYAF
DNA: TGTGCCATCAGTGGAGACAGGGCTTACGGCTACGCCTTC

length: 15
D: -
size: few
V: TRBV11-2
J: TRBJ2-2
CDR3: CASTIAVGAPGELFF
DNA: TGTGCCAGCACCATAGCGGTGGGTGCTCCCGGGGAGCTGTTTTTT

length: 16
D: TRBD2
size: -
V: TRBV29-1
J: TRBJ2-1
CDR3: CSAGRLAGGQGNEQFF
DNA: TGCAGCGCCGGCCGACTAGCGGGAGGGCAGGGGAATGAGCAGTTCTTC

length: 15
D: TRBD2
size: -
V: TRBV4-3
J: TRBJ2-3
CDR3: CASSQNTAGRDTQYF
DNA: TGCGCCAGCAGCCAGAATACAGCGGGAAGAGATACGCAGTATTTT

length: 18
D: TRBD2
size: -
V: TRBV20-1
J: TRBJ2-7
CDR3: CSARVPGLAGWGAHEQYF
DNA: TGCAGTGCTAGAGTTCCGGGACTAGCGGGATGGGGAGCACACGAGCAGTACTTC

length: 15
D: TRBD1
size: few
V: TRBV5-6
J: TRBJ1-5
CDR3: CASSRRQGSNQPQHF
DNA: TGTGCCAGCAGTCGAAGACAGGGTTCAAATCAGCCCCAGCATTTT

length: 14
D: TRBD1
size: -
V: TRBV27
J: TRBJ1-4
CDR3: CASRTGQAVEKLFF
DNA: TGTGCCAGCAGAACCGGACAGGCGGTAGAAAAACTGTTTTTT

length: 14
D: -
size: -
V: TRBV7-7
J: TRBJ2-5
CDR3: CASSERSGQETQYF
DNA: TGTGCCAGCAGCGAGAGAAGCGGCCAAGAGACCCAGTACTTC

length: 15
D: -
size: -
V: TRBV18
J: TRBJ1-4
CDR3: CASSGRQATNEKLFF
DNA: TGTGCCAGCTCCGGACGACAGGCAACTAATGAAAAACTGTTTTTT

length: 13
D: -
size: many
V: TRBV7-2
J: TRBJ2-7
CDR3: CASSGRSSNEQYF
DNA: TGTGCCAGCTCAGGGAGGTCGTCGAACGAGCAGTACTTC

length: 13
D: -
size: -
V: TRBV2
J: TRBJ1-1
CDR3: CASSVGGGNRAFF
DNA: TGTGCCAGCAGTGTAGGCGGGGGCAATCGAGCTTTCTTT

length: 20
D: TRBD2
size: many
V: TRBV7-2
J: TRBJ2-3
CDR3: CASSGPLTSGMGTPTDTQYF
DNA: TGTGCCAGCAGCGGACCTCTTACTAGCGGGATGGGGACTCCCACAGATACGCAGTATTTT

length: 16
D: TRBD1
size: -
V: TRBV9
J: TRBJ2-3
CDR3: CASSPPDREITDTQYF
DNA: TGTGCCAGCAGCCCCCCCGACAGGGAGATCACAGATACGCAGTATTTT

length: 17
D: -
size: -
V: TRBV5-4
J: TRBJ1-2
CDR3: CASSPRLQGVRVRGYTF
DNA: TGTGCCAGCAGCCCCAGGTTACAAGGGGTGCGGGTGCGGGGCTACACCTTC

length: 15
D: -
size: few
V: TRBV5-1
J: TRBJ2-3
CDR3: CASSLGGLEADTQYF
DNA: TGCGCCAGCAGCTTAGGGGGACTTGAGGCAGATACGCAGTATTTT

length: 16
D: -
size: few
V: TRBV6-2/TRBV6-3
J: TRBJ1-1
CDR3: CASNPRFGHSTIEAFF
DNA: TGTGCCAGCAATCCGAGGTTTGGGCACAGCACCATTGAAGCTTTCTTT

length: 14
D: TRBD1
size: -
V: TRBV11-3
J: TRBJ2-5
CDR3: CASSLHRGWETQYF
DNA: TGTGCCAGCAGCCTCCACAGGGGGTGGGAGACCCAGTACTTC

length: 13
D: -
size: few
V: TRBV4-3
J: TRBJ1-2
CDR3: CASSQDNGYGYTF
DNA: TGCGCCAGCAGCCAAGACAATGGTTATGGCTACACCTTC

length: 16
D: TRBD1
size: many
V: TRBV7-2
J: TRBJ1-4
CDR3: CASSLGGGTGDEKLFF
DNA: TGTGCCAGCAGCTTAGGGGGCGGGACAGGAGATGAAAAACTGTTTTTT

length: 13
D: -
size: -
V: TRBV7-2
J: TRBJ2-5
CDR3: CASSLLGRETQYF
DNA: TGTGCCAGCAGCTTACTAGGAAGGGAGACCCAGTACTTC

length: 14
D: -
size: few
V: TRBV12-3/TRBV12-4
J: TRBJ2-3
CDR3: CAGSKGEETDTQYF
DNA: TGTGCCGGCTCGAAGGGGGAGGAAACAGATACGCAGTATTTT

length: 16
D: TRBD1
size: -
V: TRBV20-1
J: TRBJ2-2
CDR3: CSARDGTGGSTGELFF
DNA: TGCAGTGCTAGAGATGGGACAGGGGGTAGCACCGGGGAGCTGTTTTTT

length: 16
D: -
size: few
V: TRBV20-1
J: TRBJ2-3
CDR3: CSARVRKEELTDTQYF
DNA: TGCAGTGCTAGAGTTCGGAAGGAGGAGCTCACAGATACGCAGTATTTT

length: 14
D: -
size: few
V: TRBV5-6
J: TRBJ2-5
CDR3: CASSFLHEKGTQYF
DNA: TGTGCCAGCAGCTTCTTACATGAGAAGGGGACCCAGTACTTC

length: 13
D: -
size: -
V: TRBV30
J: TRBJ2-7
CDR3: CAWVRGGVDEQYF
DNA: TGTGCCTGGGTCCGCGGTGGAGTAGACGAGCAGTACTTC

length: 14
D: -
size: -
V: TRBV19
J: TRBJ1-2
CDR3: CASSPETVRYGYTF
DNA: TGTGCCAGTAGTCCCGAGACAGTCCGCTATGGCTACACCTTC

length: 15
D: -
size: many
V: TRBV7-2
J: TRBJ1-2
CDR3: CASSFRSGQGNGYTF
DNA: TGTGCCAGCAGCTTTAGGTCGGGGCAGGGGAATGGCTACACCTTC

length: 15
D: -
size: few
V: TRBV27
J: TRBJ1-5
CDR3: CASSTLPFSNQPQHF
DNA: TGTGCCAGCAGCACCCTCCCCTTTAGCAATCAGCCCCAGCATTTT

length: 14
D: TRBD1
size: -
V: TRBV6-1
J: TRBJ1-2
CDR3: CASSAETGPYGYTF
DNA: TGTGCCAGCAGTGCTGAGACAGGGCCCTATGGCTACACCTTC

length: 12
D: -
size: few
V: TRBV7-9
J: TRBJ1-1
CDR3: CASSLAGHEAFF
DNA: TGTGCCAGCAGCTTAGCCGGTCATGAAGCTTTCTTT

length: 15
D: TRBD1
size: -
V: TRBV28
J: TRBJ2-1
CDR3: CASRIGTGGSNEQFF
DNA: TGTGCCAGCAGAATCGGGACAGGGGGGTCCAATGAGCAGTTCTTC

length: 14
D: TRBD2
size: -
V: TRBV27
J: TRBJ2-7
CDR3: CASSSGLVSDEQYF
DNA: TGTGCCAGCAGTTCGGGACTAGTTAGTGACGAGCAGTACTTC

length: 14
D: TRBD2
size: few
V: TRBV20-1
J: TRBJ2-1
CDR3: CSARALAGDGEQFF
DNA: TGCAGTGCTAGAGCTCTAGCGGGAGACGGTGAGCAGTTCTTC

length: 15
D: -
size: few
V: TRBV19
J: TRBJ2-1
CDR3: CASSIAGGLDGEQFF
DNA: TGTGCCAGTAGTATCGCAGGGGGACTAGATGGTGAGCAGTTCTTC